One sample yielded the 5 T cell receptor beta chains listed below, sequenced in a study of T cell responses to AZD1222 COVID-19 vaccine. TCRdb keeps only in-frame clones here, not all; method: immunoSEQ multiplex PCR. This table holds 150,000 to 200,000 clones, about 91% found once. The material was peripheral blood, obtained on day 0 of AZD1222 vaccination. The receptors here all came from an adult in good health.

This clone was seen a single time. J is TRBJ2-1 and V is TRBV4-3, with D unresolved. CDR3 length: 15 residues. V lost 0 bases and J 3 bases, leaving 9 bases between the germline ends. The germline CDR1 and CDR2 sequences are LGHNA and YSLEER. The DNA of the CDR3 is TGCGCCAGCAGCCAAGAAGAGACTCTCTACAATGAGCAGTTCTTC. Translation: CASSQEETLYNEQFF.

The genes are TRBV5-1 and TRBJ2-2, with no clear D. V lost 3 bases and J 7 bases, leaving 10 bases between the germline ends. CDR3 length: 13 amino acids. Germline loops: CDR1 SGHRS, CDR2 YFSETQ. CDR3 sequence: CASSSPLGGELFF. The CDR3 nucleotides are TGCGCCAGCAGCTCCCCGTTAGGCGGGGAGCTGTTTTTT. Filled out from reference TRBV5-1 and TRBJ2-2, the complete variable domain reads KAGVTQTPRYLIKTRGQQVTLSCSPISGHRSVSWYQQTPGQGLQFLFEYFSETQRNKGNFPGRFSGRQFSNSRSEMNVSTLELGDSALYLCASSSPLGGELFFGEGSRLTVL.

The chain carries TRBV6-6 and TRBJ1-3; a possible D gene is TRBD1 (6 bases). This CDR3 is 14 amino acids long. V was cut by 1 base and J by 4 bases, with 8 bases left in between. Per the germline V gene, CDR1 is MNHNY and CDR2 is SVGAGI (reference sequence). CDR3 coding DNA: TGTGCCAGCAGTTACTACAGGGACGGAAACACCATATATTTT. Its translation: CASSYYRDGNTIYF.

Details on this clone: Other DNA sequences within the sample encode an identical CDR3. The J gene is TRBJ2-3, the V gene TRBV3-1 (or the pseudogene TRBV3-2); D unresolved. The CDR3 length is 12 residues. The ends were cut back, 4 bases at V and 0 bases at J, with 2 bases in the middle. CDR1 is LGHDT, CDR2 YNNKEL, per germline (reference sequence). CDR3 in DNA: TGTGCCAGCAGCCTAAGCACAGATACGCAGTATTTT. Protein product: CASSLSTDTQYF.

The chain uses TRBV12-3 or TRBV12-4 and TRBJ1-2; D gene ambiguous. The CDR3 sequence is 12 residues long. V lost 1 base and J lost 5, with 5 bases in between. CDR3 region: CASSLVQYGYTF. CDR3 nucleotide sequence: TGTGCCAGCAGTTTAGTACAGTATGGCTACACCTTC.